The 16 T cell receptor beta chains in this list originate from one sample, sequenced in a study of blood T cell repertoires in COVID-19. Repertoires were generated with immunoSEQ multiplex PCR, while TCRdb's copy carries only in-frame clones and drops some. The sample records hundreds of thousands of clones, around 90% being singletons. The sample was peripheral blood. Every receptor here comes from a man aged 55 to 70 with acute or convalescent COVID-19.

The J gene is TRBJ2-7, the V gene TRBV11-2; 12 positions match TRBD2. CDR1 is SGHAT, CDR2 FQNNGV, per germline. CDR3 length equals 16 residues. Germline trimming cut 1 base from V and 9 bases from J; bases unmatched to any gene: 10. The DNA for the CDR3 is TGTGCCAGCAGCTTAGGGTCTAGCGGGGGGGTTAGAGGGCAGTACTTC. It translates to CASSLGSSGGVRGQYF.

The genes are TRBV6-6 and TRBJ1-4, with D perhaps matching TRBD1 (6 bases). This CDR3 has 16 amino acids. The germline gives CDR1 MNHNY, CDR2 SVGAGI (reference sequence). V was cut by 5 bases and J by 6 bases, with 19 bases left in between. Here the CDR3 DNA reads TGTGCCAGCAGTCCGGGGGGGGGCGGCCTTGATGAAAAACTGTTTTTT. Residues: CASSPGGGGLDEKLFF.

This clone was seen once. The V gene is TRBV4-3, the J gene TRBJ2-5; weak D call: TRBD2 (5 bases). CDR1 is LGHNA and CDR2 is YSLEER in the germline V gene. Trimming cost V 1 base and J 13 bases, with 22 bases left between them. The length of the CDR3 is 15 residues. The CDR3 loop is CASSQARGRLRLRYF. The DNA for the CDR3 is TGCGCCAGCAGCCAAGCCAGAGGCAGACTACGACTAAGGTACTTC.

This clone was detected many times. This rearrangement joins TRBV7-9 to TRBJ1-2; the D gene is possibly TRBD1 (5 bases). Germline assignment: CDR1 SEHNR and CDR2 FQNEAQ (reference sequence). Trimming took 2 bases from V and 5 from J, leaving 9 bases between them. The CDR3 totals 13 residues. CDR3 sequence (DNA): TGTGCCAGCAGCTTACCCGCAGGGTATGGCTACACCTTC. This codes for CASSLPAGYGYTF. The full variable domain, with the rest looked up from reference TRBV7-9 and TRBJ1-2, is DTGVSQNPRHKITKRGQNVTFRCDPISEHNRLYWYRQTLGQGPEFLTYFQNEAQLEKSRLLSDRFSAERPKGSFSTLEIQRTEQGDSAMYLCASSLPAGYGYTFGSGTRLTVV.

CDR3 nucleotide sequence: TGTGCCAGCAGCTTGGGACTAGCGGGGGATGATGAGCAGTTCTTC. Residues: CASSLGLAGDDEQFF. The V call is TRBV11-3, the J call TRBJ2-1, with 14 bases matching TRBD2. CDR3 size: 15 residues. The V gene end was trimmed by 3 bases and the J gene end by 8 bases; junction bases not matched to a gene: 3. The germline gives CDR1 SGHNT, CDR2 YENEEA.

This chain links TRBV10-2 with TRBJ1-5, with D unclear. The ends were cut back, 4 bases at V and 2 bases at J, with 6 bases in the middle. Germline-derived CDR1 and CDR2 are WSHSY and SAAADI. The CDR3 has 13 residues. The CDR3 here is CASSVAGNQPQHF. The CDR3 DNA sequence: TGCGCCAGCAGTGTGGCAGGCAATCAGCCCCAGCATTTT.

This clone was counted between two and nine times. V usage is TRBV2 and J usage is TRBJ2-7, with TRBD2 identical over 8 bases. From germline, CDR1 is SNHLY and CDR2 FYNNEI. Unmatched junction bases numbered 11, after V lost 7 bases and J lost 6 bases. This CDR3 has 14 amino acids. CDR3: CASTVSGGYIEQYF. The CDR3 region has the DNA TGTGCCAGCACCGTGAGCGGGGGATATATCGAGCAGTACTTC.

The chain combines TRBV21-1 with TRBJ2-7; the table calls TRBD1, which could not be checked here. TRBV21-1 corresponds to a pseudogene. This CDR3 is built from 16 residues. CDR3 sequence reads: CASSPGIGTVSYEQYF. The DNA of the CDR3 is TGTGCCAGCAGCCCGGGTATAGGGACAGTCTCCTACGAGCAGTACTTC.

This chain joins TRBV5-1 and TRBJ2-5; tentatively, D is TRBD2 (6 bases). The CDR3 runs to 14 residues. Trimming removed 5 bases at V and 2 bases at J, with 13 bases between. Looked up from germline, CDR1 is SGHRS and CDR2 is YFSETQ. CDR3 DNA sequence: TGCGCCAGCAGGGGGGGACCGACACAAGAGACCCAGTACTTC. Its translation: CASRGGPTQETQYF.

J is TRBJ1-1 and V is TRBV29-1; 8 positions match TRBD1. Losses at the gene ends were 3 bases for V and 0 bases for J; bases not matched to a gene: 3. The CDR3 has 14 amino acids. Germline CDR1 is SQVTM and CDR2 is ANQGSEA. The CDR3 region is CSVDRTGMNTEAFF. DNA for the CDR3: TGCAGCGTTGACCGGACAGGGATGAACACTGAAGCTTTCTTT. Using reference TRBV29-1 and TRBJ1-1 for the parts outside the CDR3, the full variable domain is SAVISQKPSRDICQRGTSLTIQCQVDSQVTMMFWYRQQPGQSLTLIATANQGSEATYESGFVIDKFPISRPNLTFSTLTVSNMSPEDSSIYLCSVDRTGMNTEAFFGQGTRLTVV.

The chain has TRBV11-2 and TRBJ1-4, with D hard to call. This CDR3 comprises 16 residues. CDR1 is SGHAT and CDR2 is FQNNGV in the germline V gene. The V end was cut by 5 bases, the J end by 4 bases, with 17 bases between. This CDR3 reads CASSDNPWESNEKLFF. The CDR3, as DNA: TGTGCCAGCAGCGATAACCCATGGGAGAGTAATGAAAAACTGTTTTTT.

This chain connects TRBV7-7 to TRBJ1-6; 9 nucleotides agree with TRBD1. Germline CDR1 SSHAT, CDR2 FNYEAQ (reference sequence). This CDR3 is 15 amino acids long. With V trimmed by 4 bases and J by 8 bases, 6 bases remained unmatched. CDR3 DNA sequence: TGTGCCAGCAGCTCCTGGACAGGGGTCGATTCACCCCTCCACTTT. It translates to CASSSWTGVDSPLHF.

Written as DNA, the CDR3 is TGTGCCTGGAGTGGTGGACAGCCGGGCTATGGCTACACCTTC. Its translation is CAWSGGQPGYGYTF. The chain uses TRBV30 and TRBJ1-2, with D perhaps matching TRBD1 (6 bases). The CDR3 covers 14 residues. Trimming removed 1 base at V and 4 bases at J, with 13 bases between. From germline, CDR1 is GTSNPN and CDR2 SVGIG (reference sequence).

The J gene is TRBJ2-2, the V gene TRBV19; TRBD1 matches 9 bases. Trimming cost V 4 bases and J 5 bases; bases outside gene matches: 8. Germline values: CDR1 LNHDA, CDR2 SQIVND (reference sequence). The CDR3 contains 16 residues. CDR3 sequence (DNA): TGTGCCAGTAGTAACAACAGGGGGCGCTGGACCGGGGAGCTGTTTTTT. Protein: CASSNNRGRWTGELFF.

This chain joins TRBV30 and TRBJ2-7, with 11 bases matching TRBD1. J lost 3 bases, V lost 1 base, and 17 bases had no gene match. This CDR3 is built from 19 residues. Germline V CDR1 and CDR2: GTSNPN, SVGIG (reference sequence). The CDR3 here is CAWSAGQGALIGRYYEQYF. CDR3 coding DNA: TGTGCCTGGAGTGCAGGACAGGGGGCTCTCATAGGTCGATACTACGAGCAGTACTTC.

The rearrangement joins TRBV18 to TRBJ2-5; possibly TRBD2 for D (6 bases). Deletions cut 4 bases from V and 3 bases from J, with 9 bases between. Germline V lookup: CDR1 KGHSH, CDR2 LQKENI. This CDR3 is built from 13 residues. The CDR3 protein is CASSLGLKETQYF. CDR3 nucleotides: TGTGCCAGCTCACTGGGACTTAAAGAGACCCAGTACTTC.